This T cell receptor beta chain was identified during a study of radiotherapy plus CTLA-4 blockade in lung cancer. Study-wide background: 15% to 20% of patients responded objectively, and roughly 31% achieved disease control.

In germline, CDR1 is SGHRS, CDR2 YFSETQ. The CDR3 length is 14 residues. As regards this clone: Its antigen remains unknown.

General study findings and limits: The best prediction of response reportedly came from early blood T cell clone dynamics, with interferon-beta. TCR clones originating in tumors grew in number in blood after radiotherapy plus ipilimumab.

Using immunoSEQ multiplex PCR, the repertoire was profiled, and TCRdb retains in-frame clones only, with some absent. The table lists about 53,000 clones, 70% to 90% of them singletons. People whose metastatic non-small-cell lung cancer was chemo-refractory got focal radiation along with CTLA-4 blockade by ipilimumab. This chain joins TRBV5-1 and TRBJ2-5, with D hard to call. The DNA end favors TRBJ2-7, so the J call may be wrong. The sequence derives from a human donor with non-small cell lung cancer whose response to radiotherapy plus ipilimumab could not be evaluated. Sequenced here: peripheral blood, sampled from a patient treated with radiotherapy plus ipilimumab. The chain's CDR3 is CASSASGSTSEQYF. Written as DNA, the CDR3 is TGCGCCAGCAGCGCGTCCGGGTCCACCTCCGAGCAGTACTTC.